One and the same sample provided the 32 T cell receptor beta chains below, sequenced in a study of cytotoxic CD8 clonotypes in ibrutinib-treated CLL. TCRdb keeps only in-frame clones here, not all; method: immunoSEQ multiplex PCR. The data show a few hundred thousand clones, about 80% seen once. The sample was PBMCs, taken before ibrutinib treatment. The receptors here all came from a human donor with chronic lymphocytic leukemia.

The chain joins TRBV25-1 to TRBJ2-7; TRBD1 might be the D (6 bases). This CDR3 comprises 15 residues. CDR1 is MGHDK and CDR2 is SYGVNS in the germline V gene. Trimming pared 2 bases from V and 0 bases from J, leaving 11 bases between. In DNA, the CDR3 is TGTGCCAGCAGTGAACCAGTACAGGGCTCCTACGAGCAGTACTTC. This codes for CASSEPVQGSYEQYF.

CDR3 in DNA: TGTGCCAGCAGCTCCGGGACAGGACCCTATGCGCAGTATTTT. This gives the protein CASSSGTGPYAQYF. The genes are TRBV5-4 and TRBJ2-3, with TRBD1 matching over 8 bases. The germline V gene encodes CDR1 SGHNT and CDR2 YYREEE (reference sequence). This CDR3 contains 14 residues. Trimming at V came to 3 bases and at J to 10 bases, leaving 10 bases not matched to a gene.

This clone was seen a few times. Distinct nucleotide sequences in the sample also encode this CDR3. The J gene is TRBJ2-7, the V gene TRBV6-1; weak D call: TRBD1 (6 bases). The V gene's germline CDR1 is MNHNS and CDR2 SASEGT. This CDR3 contains 12 residues. The V gene lost 4 bases and the J gene lost 3 bases, with 7 bases spanning the gap. The CDR3 loop reads CASSVQGYEQYF. CDR3 DNA: TGTGCCAGCAGTGTACAGGGCTACGAGCAGTACTTC.

In its sample, this clone was seen a few times. The gene calls are TRBV10-3 and TRBJ2-5; D gene ambiguous. CDR3 length: 13 residues. The germline V gene encodes CDR1 ENHRY and CDR2 SYGVKD. The ends were cut back, 3 bases at V and 2 bases at J, with 7 bases in the middle. The DNA of the CDR3 is TGTGCCATCAGTGAAGTAGAACAAGAGACCCAGTACTTC. Its translation: CAISEVEQETQYF.

With regard to this clone: An end of the junction does not agree with germline; a read error may underlie this. The V gene is TRBV7-2, the J gene TRBJ1-1; no clear D. The CDR3 extends over 12 amino acids. Germline CDR1 and CDR2: SGHTA and FQGNSA. The CDR3 region is CASSLDWLTAEF. In nucleotides, the CDR3 is TGTGCCAGCAGCTTAGACTGGTTGACCGCGGAATTT. Full variable domain (outside the CDR3, taken from reference TRBV7-2 and TRBJ1-1): GAGVSQSPSNKVTEKGKDVELRCDPISGHTALYWYRQSLGQGLEFLIYFQGNSAPDKSGLPSDRFSAERTGGSVSTLTIQRTQQEDSAVYLCASSLDWLTAEFGQGTRLTVV.

This sequence joins TRBV27 and TRBJ2-7; no reliable D call. Trimming took off 0 bases at V and 0 bases at J, with 12 bases between the two ends. The CDR3 is 16 residues long. Germline loops: CDR1 MNHEY, CDR2 SMNVEV (reference sequence). CDR3 protein: CASSLSASRNSYEQYF. The CDR3 nucleotides read TGTGCCAGCAGTTTATCTGCCAGCCGGAACTCCTACGAGCAGTACTTC.

V is TRBV25-1 and J is TRBJ1-1, with D uncertain. Trimming left V 7 bases short and J 4 bases short, with 13 bases between. The CDR3 covers 13 residues. The germline CDR1 and CDR2 sequences are MGHDK and SYGVNS. This CDR3 is CASMQAGRTEAFF. As DNA, the CDR3 is TGTGCCAGCATGCAGGCTGGGCGCACTGAAGCTTTCTTT. Based on the CDR3 plus reference TRBV25-1 and TRBJ1-1, the full variable domain is EADIYQTPRYLVIGTGKKITLECSQTMGHDKMYWYQQDPGMELHLIHYSYGVNSTEKGDLSSESTVSRIRTEHFPLTLESARPSHTSQYLCASMQAGRTEAFFGQGTRLTVV.

The CDR3 protein is CASSFFRDYQETQYF. Here the CDR3 DNA reads TGTGCCAGCAGTTTTTTTAGAGACTACCAAGAGACCCAGTACTTC. The chain links TRBV28 to TRBJ2-5; D not resolved. V was shortened by 3 bases and J by 0 bases, with 11 bases between the two germline ends. CDR1 MDHEN and CDR2 SYDVKM come from the germline V gene. CDR3 length: 15 residues.

The chain has TRBV4-3 and TRBJ2-1; TRBD1 agrees at 7 bases. Germline lookup yields CDR1 LGHNA and CDR2 YSLEER. V gave up 5 bases and J gave up 2 bases; unmatched junction bases: 6. The CDR3 is 15 amino acids. The CDR3 is CASSTRQGPYNEQFF. DNA of the CDR3: TGCGCCAGCAGCACCCGACAGGGTCCCTACAATGAGCAGTTCTTC.

V usage is TRBV6-6 and J usage is TRBJ1-5; 9 bases line up with TRBD1. The CDR3 contains 15 residues. With 6 bases clipped from V and 6 bases from J, the junction kept 9 bases outside the gene matches. Germline V CDR1 and CDR2: MNHNY, SVGAGI (reference sequence). DNA of the CDR3: TGTGCCAGCAGCCCCGGGACAGGGCTCTTTCAGCCCCAGCATTTT. This sequence encodes CASSPGTGLFQPQHF.

J is TRBJ1-2 and V is TRBV7-9; D is unclear. The CDR3 is made up of 14 amino acids. Trimming shortened V by 1 base and J by 6 bases, and 12 bases separated the two germline ends. Looked up from germline, CDR1 is SEHNR and CDR2 is FQNEAQ (reference sequence). The CDR3 bases are TGTGCCAGCAGCTTAGAGTTGGAGGTGGATGGCTACACCTTC. It is translated as CASSLELEVDGYTF. The variable domain in full, completed from reference TRBV7-9 and TRBJ1-2, reads DTGVSQNPRHKITKRGQNVTFRCDPISEHNRLYWYRQTLGQGPEFLTYFQNEAQLEKSRLLSDRFSAERPKGSFSTLEIQRTEQGDSAMYLCASSLELEVDGYTFGSGTRLTVV.

The chain has TRBV29-1 and TRBJ2-3; 10 positions match TRBD2. This CDR3 comprises 12 residues. From germline, CDR1 is SQVTM and CDR2 ANQGSEA. With V trimmed by 4 bases and J by 8 bases, 3 bases remained unmatched. This CDR3 is CSVVLAGVTQYF. Here the CDR3 DNA reads TGCAGCGTTGTTCTAGCGGGAGTTACGCAGTATTTT.

The chain joins TRBV7-2 to TRBJ1-5; D not resolved. V was pared by 5 bases and J by 7 bases, with 12 bases between. The length of the CDR3 is 13 residues. CDR1 and CDR2 (germline): SGHTA, FQGNSA. The CDR3 loop reads CASSPFHGQPQHF. As DNA, the CDR3 is TGTGCCAGCAGCCCTTTCCACGGGCAGCCCCAGCATTTT. Full variable domain (outside the CDR3, taken from reference TRBV7-2 and TRBJ1-5): GAGVSQSPSNKVTEKGKDVELRCDPISGHTALYWYRQSLGQGLEFLIYFQGNSAPDKSGLPSDRFSAERTGGSVSTLTIQRTQQEDSAVYLCASSPFHGQPQHFGDGTRLSIL.

The V and J genes are TRBV20-1 and TRBJ2-1; D unclear. Germline CDR1 is DFQATT and CDR2 is SNEGSKA (reference sequence). The CDR3 contains 10 residues. Trimming removed 5 bases from V and 12 bases from J, with 11 bases in between. CDR3 coding DNA: TGCAGTGCTGCCCACAGTCGGCAGTTCTTC. Translation gives CSAAHSRQFF.

The rearrangement links TRBV28 to TRBJ2-2; 9 nucleotides line up with TRBD2. The CDR3 covers 16 residues. Germline CDR1 is MDHEN and CDR2 is SYDVKM. The trim removed 3 bases at V and 1 base at J, leaving 3 bases unmatched. For the CDR3, the DNA is TGTGCCAGCAGTTTTTCGACTAGCGGGAACACCGGGGAGCTGTTTTTT. As protein: CASSFSTSGNTGELFF.

The V gene is TRBV27, the J gene TRBJ2-1; D remains ambiguous. The CDR3 length is 15 residues. Trimming cost V 4 bases and J 0 bases, with 10 bases left between them. Germline V gives CDR1 MNHEY, CDR2 SMNVEV (reference sequence). This CDR3 is CASSYGVGSYNEQFF. The CDR3 bases are TGTGCCAGCAGTTATGGAGTCGGCTCCTACAATGAGCAGTTCTTC.

The rearrangement links TRBV4-3 to TRBJ2-7, with D possibly being TRBD1 (5 bases). With 1 base removed from V and 4 bases from J, the gap between germline ends came to 11 bases. From germline, CDR1 is LGHNA and CDR2 YSLEER. The CDR3 has 14 residues. CDR3 in DNA: TGCGCCAGCAGCCAAGGACCGCAGGGATACGAGCAGTACTTC. It encodes CASSQGPQGYEQYF.

The rearrangement joins TRBV27 to TRBJ1-2; D is unresolved. CDR1 and CDR2 from the germline V gene are MNHEY and SMNVEV (reference sequence). Trimming removed 2 bases at V and 4 bases at J, with 17 bases between. The CDR3 spans 16 residues. CDR3: CASSLKRQNSGYGYTF. The CDR3, as DNA: TGTGCCAGCAGTTTAAAAAGGCAGAATTCTGGCTATGGCTACACCTTC.

The genes are TRBV28 and TRBJ2-1; TRBD2 matches at 8 bases. In germline, CDR1 is MDHEN, CDR2 SYDVKM. The ends lost 5 bases at V and 6 bases at J; junction bases unmatched: 12. This CDR3 spans 16 amino acids. The CDR3 sequence is CASSQSSGSIANEQFF. The CDR3 DNA sequence: TGTGCCAGCAGTCAAAGCAGCGGGAGTATCGCCAATGAGCAGTTCTTC.

The chain carries TRBV30 and TRBJ1-2; 8 bases are a match to TRBD1. V lost 0 bases to trimming and J lost 3 bases; unmatched junction nucleotides: 6. Germline assignment: CDR1 GTSNPN and CDR2 SVGIG (reference sequence). The CDR3 loop spans 15 amino acids. The CDR3 sequence is CAWSVARGQDYGYTF. DNA for the CDR3: TGTGCCTGGAGTGTGGCCAGGGGGCAGGACTATGGCTACACCTTC.

This clone occurred once. The CDR3 DNA is TGTGCCAGCATCCTACTACCCCCAGGACGTAACTCTGGGGCCAACGTCCTGACTTTC. Amino acids: CASILLPPGRNSGANVLTF. The gene calls are TRBV7-9 and TRBJ2-6; D call uncertain. This CDR3 is 19 amino acids long. Trimming left V 7 bases short and J 0 bases short, with 22 bases between. Germline V CDR1 and CDR2: SEHNR, FQNEAQ (reference sequence).

The chain combines TRBV11-2 with TRBJ2-1, with a tentative D call TRBD1 (8 bases). The CDR3 spans 19 residues. V gave up 5 bases and J gave up 6 bases, with 29 bases separating them. Germline CDR1 SGHAT, CDR2 FQNNGV. The CDR3 sequence: CASSARGMAGDRYLNEQFF. The CDR3 bases are TGTGCCAGCAGCGCTAGAGGTATGGCGGGGGACAGGTATCTCAATGAGCAGTTCTTC.

This clone has only one observation. J is TRBJ2-5 and V is TRBV9; 8 positions agree with TRBD2. After removal of 1 base from V and 7 bases from J, the junction contained 3 bases not matched to a gene. This CDR3 has 13 residues. Germline V gene data show CDR1 as SGDLS and CDR2 as YYNGEE. CDR3 loop: CASSVNGRGTQYF. The CDR3 DNA reads TGTGCCAGCAGCGTAAACGGGAGGGGGACCCAGTACTTC.

This sequence joins TRBV27 and TRBJ2-7; D gene ambiguous. CDR3 length equals 11 residues. From germline, CDR1 is MNHEY and CDR2 SMNVEV (reference sequence). With 6 bases removed from V and 3 bases from J, the gap between germline ends came to 6 bases. The CDR3 sequence is CASRTLYEQYF. CDR3 in DNA: TGTGCCAGCAGGACTCTCTACGAGCAGTACTTC.

The chain has TRBV9 and TRBJ2-2; possible D gene TRBD2, 6 bases. There are 16 residues in the CDR3. V was trimmed by 4 bases and J by 3 bases, leaving 16 bases between them. Looked up from germline, CDR1 is SGDLS and CDR2 is YYNGEE. CDR3 sequence reads: CASSQLGTGDTGELFF. For the CDR3, the DNA is TGTGCCAGCAGCCAACTTGGGACGGGAGACACCGGGGAGCTGTTTTTT.

The rearrangement links TRBV19 to TRBJ2-7; 8 bases agree with TRBD1. The ends lost 3 bases at V and 5 bases at J; junction bases unmatched: 9. CDR1 is LNHDA and CDR2 is SQIVND in the germline V gene (reference sequence). The CDR3 totals 15 residues. The CDR3 DNA reads TGTGCCAGTAGTATCCCGGGACAGGCTACTGACGAGCAGTACTTC. As protein: CASSIPGQATDEQYF.

This clone appeared a few times. This chain uses TRBV4-1 with TRBJ1-2, with a possible D match to TRBD1 (5 bases). In germline, CDR1 is MGHRA, CDR2 YSYEKL. Trimming shortened V by 1 base and J by 6 bases, and 9 bases separated the two germline ends. CDR3 length: 13 amino acids. CDR3 bases: TGCGCCAGCAGCCAAGTTGGGACGCATGGCTACACCTTC. Translated: CASSQVGTHGYTF.

This clone was recorded a few times. The chain combines TRBV4-2 with TRBJ1-3; no clear D gene. There are 13 residues in the CDR3. Between the trimmed V and J ends, which lost 0 bases and 7 bases, there was a span of 7 bases. CDR1 and CDR2 from the germline V gene are LGHNA and YNFKEQ. CDR3 amino acids: CASSQERGNTIYF. The CDR3, as DNA: TGTGCCAGCAGCCAAGAAAGAGGGAACACCATATATTTT.

The chain employs TRBV5-1 and TRBJ2-4, with a possible D match to TRBD1 (5 bases). Trimming stripped 0 bases from V and 10 bases from J, with 17 bases between. Germline assignment: CDR1 SGHRS and CDR2 YFSETQ. The CDR3 length is 15 residues. CDR3: CASSLDSAAKGIQYF. For the CDR3, the DNA is TGCGCCAGCAGCTTGGACTCGGCGGCCAAGGGGATTCAGTACTTC. Complete variable domain (other parts from reference TRBV5-1 and TRBJ2-4): KAGVTQTPRYLIKTRGQQVTLSCSPISGHRSVSWYQQTPGQGLQFLFEYFSETQRNKGNFPGRFSGRQFSNSRSEMNVSTLELGDSALYLCASSLDSAAKGIQYFGAGTRLSVL.

The chain joins TRBV27 to TRBJ1-2, with D possibly matching TRBD1 (6 bases). Germline-derived CDR1 and CDR2 are MNHEY and SMNVEV (reference sequence). The germline V and J ends were trimmed by 0 bases and 3 bases, with 11 bases remaining between them. The CDR3 spans 15 residues. The CDR3: CASSLSWGPDYGYTF. CDR3 nucleotide sequence: TGTGCCAGCAGTTTATCGTGGGGGCCGGACTATGGCTACACCTTC.

This chain links TRBV5-6 with TRBJ1-2; D gene unclear. This CDR3 has 14 amino acids. Germline V gene lookup returns CDR1 SGHDT and CDR2 YYEEEE. V lost 2 bases and J 1 base, leaving 9 bases between the germline ends. The CDR3 loop reads CASSLSDRNYGYTF. The DNA of the CDR3 is TGTGCCAGCAGCTTATCGGACCGTAACTATGGCTACACCTTC.

The chain uses TRBV2 and TRBJ2-7, with 7 bases matching TRBD1. Germline CDR1 SNHLY, CDR2 FYNNEI. The CDR3 is 13 amino acids. The V gene end was trimmed by 4 bases and the J gene end by 4 bases; junction bases not matched to a gene: 4. This chain's CDR3 is CASSVGTVYEQYF. The CDR3 DNA reads as TGTGCCAGCAGTGTTGGGACAGTTTACGAGCAGTACTTC.